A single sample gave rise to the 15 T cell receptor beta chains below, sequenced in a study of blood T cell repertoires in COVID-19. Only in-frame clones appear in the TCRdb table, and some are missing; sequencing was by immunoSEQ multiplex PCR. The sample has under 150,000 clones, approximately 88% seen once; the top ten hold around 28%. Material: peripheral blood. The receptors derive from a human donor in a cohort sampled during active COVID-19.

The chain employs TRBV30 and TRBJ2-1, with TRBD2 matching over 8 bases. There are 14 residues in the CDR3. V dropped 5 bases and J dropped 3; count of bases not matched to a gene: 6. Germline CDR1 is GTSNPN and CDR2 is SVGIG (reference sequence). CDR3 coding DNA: TGTGCCTGGTCCCCGGGACTAGACTACAATGAGCAGTTCTTC. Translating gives CAWSPGLDYNEQFF.

The CDR3 DNA sequence: TGTGCCATCAGTGAGAATCCGGGACAGGGATATTCACCCCTCCACTTT. This encodes CAISENPGQGYSPLHF. The V and J genes are TRBV10-3 and TRBJ1-6; 9 nucleotides match TRBD1. CDR1 ENHRY and CDR2 SYGVKD come from the germline V gene. The CDR3 extends over 16 amino acids. The V and J ends lost 2 bases and 8 bases, in that order; junction bases with no gene match: 7.

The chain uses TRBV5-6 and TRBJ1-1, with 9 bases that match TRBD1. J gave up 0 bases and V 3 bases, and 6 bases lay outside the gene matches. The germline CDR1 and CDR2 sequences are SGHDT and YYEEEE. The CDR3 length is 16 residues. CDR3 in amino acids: CASSWSGQGLNTEAFF. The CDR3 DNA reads TGTGCCAGCAGCTGGAGTGGACAGGGGTTGAACACTGAAGCTTTCTTT.

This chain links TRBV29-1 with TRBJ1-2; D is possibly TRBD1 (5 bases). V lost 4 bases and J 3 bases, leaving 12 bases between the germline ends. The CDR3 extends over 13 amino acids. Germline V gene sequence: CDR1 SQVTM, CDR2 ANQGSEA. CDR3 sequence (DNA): TGCAGCGTTGGGCAGGGCCCAGACTATGGCTACACCTTC. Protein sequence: CSVGQGPDYGYTF.

The CDR3 sequence: CASRVPLAGNEQFF. CDR3 DNA: TGTGCCAGCAGGGTCCCCTTGGCGGGCAATGAGCAGTTCTTC. This chain uses TRBV7-2 with TRBJ2-1, with a tentative D call TRBD2 (5 bases). V was pared by 6 bases and J by 6 bases, with 15 bases between. The CDR3 extends over 14 amino acids. Germline lookup yields CDR1 SGHTA and CDR2 FQGNSA.

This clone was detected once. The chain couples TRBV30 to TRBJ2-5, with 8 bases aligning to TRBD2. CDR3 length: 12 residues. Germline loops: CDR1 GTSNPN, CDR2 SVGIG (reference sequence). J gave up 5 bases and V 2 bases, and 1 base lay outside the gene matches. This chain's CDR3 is CAWSPGGETQYF. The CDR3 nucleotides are TGTGCCTGGAGTCCGGGGGGGGAGACCCAGTACTTC.

Here the CDR3 DNA reads TGTGCCAGCAGTGCCCGACAGGGGACAGATACGCAGTATTTT. Protein product: CASSARQGTDTQYF. J is TRBJ2-3 and V is TRBV6-4; the match to TRBD1 covers 8 bases. This CDR3 region has 14 residues. Germline V gene sequence: CDR1 MRHNA, CDR2 SNTAGT. V was pared by 4 bases and J by 3 bases, with 3 bases of the junction left unmatched.

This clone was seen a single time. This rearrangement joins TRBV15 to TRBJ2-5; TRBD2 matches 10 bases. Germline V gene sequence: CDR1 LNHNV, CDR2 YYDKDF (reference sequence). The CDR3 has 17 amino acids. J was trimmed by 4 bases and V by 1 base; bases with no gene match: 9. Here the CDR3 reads CATSRGVASGGPETQYF. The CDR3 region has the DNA TGTGCCACCAGCAGAGGGGTGGCTAGCGGGGGTCCAGAGACCCAGTACTTC.

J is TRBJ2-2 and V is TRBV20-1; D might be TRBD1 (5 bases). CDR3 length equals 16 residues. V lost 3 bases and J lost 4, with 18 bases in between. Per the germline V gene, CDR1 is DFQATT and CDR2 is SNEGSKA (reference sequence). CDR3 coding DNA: TGCAGTGCTAGTGTCCCCTCAGGGCGGCCCACCGGGGAGCTGTTTTTT. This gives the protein CSASVPSGRPTGELFF.

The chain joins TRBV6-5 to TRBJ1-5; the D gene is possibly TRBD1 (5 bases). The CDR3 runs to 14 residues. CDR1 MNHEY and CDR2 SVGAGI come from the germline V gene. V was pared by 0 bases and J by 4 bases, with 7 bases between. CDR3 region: CASSYSAGNQPQHF. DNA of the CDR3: TGTGCCAGCAGTTACTCCGCAGGGAATCAGCCCCAGCATTTT.

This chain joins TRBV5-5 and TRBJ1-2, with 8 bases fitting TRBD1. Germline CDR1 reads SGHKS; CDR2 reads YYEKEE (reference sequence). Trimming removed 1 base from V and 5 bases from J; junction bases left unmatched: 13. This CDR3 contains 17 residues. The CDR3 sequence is CASSLLQGGYGTYGYTF. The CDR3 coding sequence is TGTGCCAGCAGCTTGTTACAGGGGGGATACGGTACATATGGCTACACCTTC.

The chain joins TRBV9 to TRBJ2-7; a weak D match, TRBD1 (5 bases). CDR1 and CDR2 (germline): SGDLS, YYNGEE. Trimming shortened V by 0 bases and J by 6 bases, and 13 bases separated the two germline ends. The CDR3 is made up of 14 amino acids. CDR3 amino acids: CASSVDSGAGEQYF. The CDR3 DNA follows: TGTGCCAGCAGCGTAGATAGTGGGGCTGGCGAGCAGTACTTC.

CDR3 sequence reads: CASSLRGKQGYNEQFF. Here the CDR3 DNA reads TGTGCCAGCAGCTTAAGGGGAAAACAGGGATACAATGAGCAGTTCTTC. V and J are TRBV7-9 and TRBJ2-1; maybe TRBD1 (6 bases). Trimming removed 2 bases from V and 4 bases from J, with 15 bases in between. The CDR3 extends over 16 amino acids. In germline, CDR1 is SEHNR, CDR2 FQNEAQ (reference sequence).

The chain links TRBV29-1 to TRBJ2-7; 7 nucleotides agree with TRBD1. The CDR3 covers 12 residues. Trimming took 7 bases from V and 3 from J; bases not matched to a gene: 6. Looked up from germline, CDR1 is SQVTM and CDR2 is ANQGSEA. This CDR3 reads CSAATGDYEQYF. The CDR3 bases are TGCAGCGCCGCCACAGGGGACTACGAGCAGTACTTC.

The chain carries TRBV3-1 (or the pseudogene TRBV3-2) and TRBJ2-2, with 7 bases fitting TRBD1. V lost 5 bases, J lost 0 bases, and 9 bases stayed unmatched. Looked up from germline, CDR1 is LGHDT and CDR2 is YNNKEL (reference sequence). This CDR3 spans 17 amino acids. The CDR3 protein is CASSLQGMGTNTGELFF. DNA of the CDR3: TGTGCCAGCAGCTTACAGGGGATGGGCACGAACACCGGGGAGCTGTTTTTT.